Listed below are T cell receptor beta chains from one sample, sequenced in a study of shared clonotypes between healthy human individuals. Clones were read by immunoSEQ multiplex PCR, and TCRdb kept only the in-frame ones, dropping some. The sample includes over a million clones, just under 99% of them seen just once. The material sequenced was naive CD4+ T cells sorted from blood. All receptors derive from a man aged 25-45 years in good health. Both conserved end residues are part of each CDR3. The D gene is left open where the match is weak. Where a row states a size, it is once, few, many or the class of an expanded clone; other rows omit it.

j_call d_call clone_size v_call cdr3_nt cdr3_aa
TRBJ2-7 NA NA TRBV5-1 TGCGCCAGCAGCTCCTACTCCCGGGACATCTACGAGCAGTACTTC CASSSYSRDIYEQYF
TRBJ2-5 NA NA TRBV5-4 TGTGCCAGCAGCTCTGGACAGATCCAAGAGACCCAGTACTTC CASSSGQIQETQYF
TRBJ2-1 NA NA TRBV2 TGTGCCAGCGGGAATTACAATGAGCAGTTCTTC CASGNYNEQFF
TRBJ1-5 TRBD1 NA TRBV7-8 TGTGCCAGCAGCTTAGGACAGGGGTCGGAGCCCCAGCATTTT CASSLGQGSEPQHF
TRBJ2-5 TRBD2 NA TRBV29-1 TGCAGCGTCGACGACGGGCCTAGCGGGTTCCGAAGGACCCAGTACTTC CSVDDGPSGFRRTQYF
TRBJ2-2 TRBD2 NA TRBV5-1 TGCGCCAGCAGCTGGGGAGGGGCGGCGAACACCGGGGAGCTGTTTTTT CASSWGGAANTGELFF
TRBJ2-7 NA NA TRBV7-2 TGTGCCAGCAGCCCGACGCGGGCGGGGGCCGGGTTGCAGCAGTACTTC CASSPTRAGAGLQQYF
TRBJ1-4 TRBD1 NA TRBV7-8 TGTGCCAGCAGCTTAAGACAGGGGGCGAATGAAAAACTGTTTTTT CASSLRQGANEKLFF
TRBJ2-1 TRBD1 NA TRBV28 TGTGCCAGCAGGGACAGGGTAAACAATGAGCAGTTCTTC CASRDRVNNEQFF
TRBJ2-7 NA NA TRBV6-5 TGTGCCAGCAGTTACGGGGGGCCCGAGCAGTACTTC CASSYGGPEQYF
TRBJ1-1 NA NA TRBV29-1 TGCAGCGTTGCTACGGTTCTGGGGACTGAAGCTTTCTTT CSVATVLGTEAFF
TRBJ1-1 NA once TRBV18 TGTGCCAGCTCAGAAACAGGTAGAATGAACACTGAAGCTTTCTTT CASSETGRMNTEAFF
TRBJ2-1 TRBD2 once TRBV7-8 TGTGCCACAGCGGGAGGAACGTACAATGAGCAGTTCTTC CATAGGTYNEQFF
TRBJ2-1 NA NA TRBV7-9 TGTGCCAGCAGCCCTAGGGTCCGGAATGAGCAGTTCTTC CASSPRVRNEQFF
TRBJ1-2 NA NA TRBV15 TGTGCCACCAGCAGAGAGGGTCACAGACCAAACTATGGCTACACCTTC CATSREGHRPNYGYTF
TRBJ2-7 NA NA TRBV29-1 TGCAGCGTGCGACAGGTTCTCTCCTACGAGCAGTACTTC CSVRQVLSYEQYF